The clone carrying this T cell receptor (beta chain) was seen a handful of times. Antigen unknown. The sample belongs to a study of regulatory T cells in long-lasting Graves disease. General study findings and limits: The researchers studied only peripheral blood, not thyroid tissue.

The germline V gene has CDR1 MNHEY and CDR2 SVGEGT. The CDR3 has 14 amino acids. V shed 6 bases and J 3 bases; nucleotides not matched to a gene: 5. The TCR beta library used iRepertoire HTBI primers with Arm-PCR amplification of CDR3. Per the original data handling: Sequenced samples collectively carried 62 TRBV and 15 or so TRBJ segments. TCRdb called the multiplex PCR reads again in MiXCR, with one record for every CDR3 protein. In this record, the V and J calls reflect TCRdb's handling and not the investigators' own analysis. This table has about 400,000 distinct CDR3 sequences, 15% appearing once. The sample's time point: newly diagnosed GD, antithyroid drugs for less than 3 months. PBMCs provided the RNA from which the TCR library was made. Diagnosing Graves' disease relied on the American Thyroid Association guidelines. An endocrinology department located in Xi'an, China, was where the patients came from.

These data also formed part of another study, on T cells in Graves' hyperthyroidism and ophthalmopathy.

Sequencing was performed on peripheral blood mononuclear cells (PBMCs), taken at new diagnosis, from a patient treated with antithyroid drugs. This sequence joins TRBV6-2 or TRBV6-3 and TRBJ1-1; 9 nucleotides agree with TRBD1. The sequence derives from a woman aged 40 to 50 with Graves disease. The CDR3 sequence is CASSRTGAYTEAFF. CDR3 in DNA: TGTGCCAGCAGCCGGACAGGGGCATACACTGAAGCTTTCTTT.